There are a few counts of the clone carrying this TCR beta chain. Its antigen is not known. The sample belongs to a study of T-cell memory formation after mild COVID-19. Study results and limitations: In pre-infection memory, a portion of responding clones appeared, which suggested that cross-reactive memory joined. Chiefly within CM and EM were the contracting CD4+ clones; CD8+ ones were within EMRA.

V lost 7 bases to trimming and J lost 3 bases; unmatched junction nucleotides: 10. From germline, CDR1 is SGHTA and CDR2 FQGNSA. The CDR3 has 16 amino acids. TCRdb re-called the 5' RACE reads through MiXCR, storing one row per CDR3 protein. The sample contains about 320,000 distinct CDR3 sequences, approximately 15% of which appear only once. This receptor was identified in a man aged 18-30 years who had mild COVID-19 (a few samples of this study predate the infection). Cell type and time point are not known. Sequenced input: PBMCs or a T cell subset sorted from them (not recorded which). V gene TRBV7-2 combines with J gene TRBJ1-1, with 11 bases that match TRBD1. The CDR3 is CASTLGTGGTHTEAFF. CDR3 sequence (DNA): TGTGCCAGCACTTTGGGGACAGGGGGTACTCACACTGAAGCTTTCTTT.